The rows below give T cell receptor beta chains drawn from one sample of a study of blood T cell repertoires in COVID-19. Data came from immunoSEQ multiplex PCR; TCRdb stores just in-frame clones and leaves some out. The table lists around 140,000 clones, approximately 88% of them singletons. The sample comprised peripheral blood. These receptors came from a man in his 70s with acute or convalescent COVID-19. The CDR3 runs from the conserved cysteine through the conserved F or W. Fields, in order: J gene, clone size, V gene, D gene, CDR3 protein, CDR3 DNA. A D gene is named only where the DNA matches it firmly. Clone size is shown for a subset of rows, as once, few, many or a class of expanded clone.

>TRBJ1-1|.|TRBV6-6|.
CASSYMDKGTEAFF
TGTGCCAGCAGTTACATGGACAAGGGTACTGAAGCTTTCTTT
>TRBJ2-7|.|TRBV9|TRBD1
CASSLTGISYEQYF
TGTGCCAGCAGCCTGACAGGGATCTCCTACGAGCAGTACTTC
>TRBJ2-3|.|TRBV3-1/TRBV3-2|.
CASSPSRSPTQYF
TGTGCCAGCAGCCCTTCTAGGAGCCCTACGCAGTATTTT
>TRBJ2-3|once|TRBV6-1|.
CASSEARQASEYF
TGTGCCAGCAGTGAAGCGCGCCAGGCCTCCGAGTATTTT
>TRBJ2-7|.|TRBV28|TRBD1
CASWDSYEQYF
TGTGCCAGCTGGGACAGTTACGAGCAGTACTTC
>TRBJ2-7|.|TRBV6-5|.
CASSRSFQAPYEQYF
TGTGCCAGCAGCCGATCCTTCCAAGCTCCCTACGAGCAGTACTTC
>TRBJ1-2|.|TRBV3-1/TRBV3-2|.
CASSPLPAGGYTF
TGTGCCAGCAGCCCGTTGCCGGCGGGAGGCTACACCTTC
>TRBJ2-3|.|TRBV6-5|.
CASSPDYFGTDTQYF
TGTGCCAGCAGTCCCGACTACTTCGGCACAGATACGCAGTATTTT
>TRBJ1-5|once|TRBV5-1|.
CASSLGPGYSNQPQHF
TGCGCCAGCAGCTTGGGGCCGGGTTATAGCAATCAGCCCCAGCATTTT
>TRBJ2-5|once|TRBV5-1|TRBD2
CASSLSSGGAKNWYF
TGCGCCAGCAGCTTGTCGTCGGGAGGCGCTAAGAATTGGTACTTC
>TRBJ1-2|.|TRBV4-1|.
CASSQDRLPQAYGYTF
TGCGCCAGCAGCCAAGATCGGTTGCCACAGGCCTATGGCTACACCTTC
>TRBJ1-6|.|TRBV5-4|TRBD1
CASSKQGQHNSPLHF
TGTGCCAGCAGCAAACAGGGACAGCATAATTCACCCCTCCACTTT
>TRBJ2-1|.|TRBV28|.
CASYTSDGQGYEQFF
TGTGCCAGCTATACTAGCGATGGCCAGGGGTATGAGCAGTTCTTC
>TRBJ2-6|.|TRBV6-6|.
CASRGTWSTGANVLTF
TGTGCCAGCAGGGGGACATGGTCCACTGGGGCCAACGTCCTGACTTTC
>TRBJ2-1|once|TRBV3-1/TRBV3-2|TRBD2
CASSQFPSGEAYNEQFF
TGTGCCAGCAGCCAATTTCCTAGCGGAGAAGCTTACAATGAGCAGTTCTTC
>TRBJ1-5|few|TRBV3-1/TRBV3-2|.
CASSRENSNQPQHF
TGTGCCAGCTCAAGGGAGAATAGCAATCAGCCCCAGCATTTT
>TRBJ2-3|.|TRBV5-1|TRBD2
CASSPFAAGEVSDTQYF
TGCGCCAGCAGCCCTTTTGCAGCGGGAGAGGTGTCAGATACGCAGTATTTT
>TRBJ1-2|.|TRBV10-3|.
CAISRLSGNKGYTF
TGTGCCATCAGTCGCCTTTCGGGGAACAAAGGCTACACCTTC
>TRBJ2-5|.|TRBV9|TRBD2
CASSVIAGGERETQYF
TGTGCCAGCAGCGTAATAGCGGGAGGGGAGAGAGAGACCCAGTACTTC
>TRBJ2-3|.|TRBV7-9|TRBD1
CASSPNRGSVRDTQYF
TGTGCCAGCAGCCCGAACAGGGGATCGGTCAGAGATACGCAGTATTTT
>TRBJ2-1|.|TRBV19|.
CASRDYNEQFF
TGTGCCAGCCGGGACTACAATGAGCAGTTCTTC
>TRBJ1-2|.|TRBV5-1|.
CASSLGTASGYTF
TGCGCCAGCAGCTTGGGGACAGCGTCTGGCTACACCTTC
>TRBJ1-1|.|TRBV6-1|TRBD1
CASSDHRDRSTEAFF
TGTGCCAGCAGTGACCACCGGGACAGGTCAACTGAAGCTTTCTTT
>TRBJ1-1|.|TRBV28|TRBD1
CASYYQDRVRNTEAFF
TGTGCCAGCTATTACCAGGACAGGGTTAGGAACACTGAAGCTTTCTTT
>TRBJ1-2|.|TRBV6-5|.
CASSPDLGGYGYTF
TGTGCCAGCAGCCCGGATCTCGGAGGCTATGGCTACACCTTC
>TRBJ1-2|.|TRBV19|.
CASSRDRYYGYTF
TGTGCCAGTAGTAGAGACAGATACTATGGCTACACCTTC
>TRBJ2-3|.|TRBV3-1/TRBV3-2|TRBD2
CASRLAGGPRADTQYF
TGTGCCAGCAGATTGGCGGGGGGGCCTAGGGCAGATACGCAGTATTTT
>TRBJ2-5|.|TRBV5-1|TRBD2
CASSFSPGTSEQTQYF
TGCGCCAGCAGCTTCTCGCCCGGGACTAGCGAACAGACCCAGTACTTC
>TRBJ2-5|.|TRBV5-4|.
CASSLDGHSSGETQYF
TGTGCCAGCAGCTTGGACGGGCACAGCTCGGGGGAGACCCAGTACTTC
>TRBJ2-1|.|TRBV20-1|TRBD2
CSASRLAGIHNEQFF
TGCAGTGCTAGTCGACTAGCGGGGATACATAATGAGCAGTTCTTC
>TRBJ1-1|.|TRBV5-1|.
CASSPGEGTAFF
TGCGCCAGCAGCCCCGGGGAGGGGACGGCTTTCTTT
>TRBJ2-1|.|TRBV5-1|TRBD2
CASSSAPAGGNHEQFF
TGCGCCAGCAGCTCGGCTCCCGCGGGGGGGAACCATGAGCAGTTCTTC
>TRBJ1-1|.|TRBV5-1|.
CASSLVGERGTEAFF
TGCGCCAGCAGCTTGGTCGGGGAACGAGGAACTGAAGCTTTCTTT
>TRBJ1-2|.|TRBV6-5|TRBD1
CASSSSGTGYGYTF
TGTGCCAGCAGTTCCTCCGGGACAGGCTATGGCTACACCTTC
>TRBJ1-5|once|TRBV15|.
CATSPKHGNQPQHF
TGTGCCACCAGCCCCAAGCATGGCAATCAGCCCCAGCATTTT
>TRBJ1-1|.|TRBV27|.
CASSFLRGNTEAFF
TGTGCCAGCAGTTTTCTAAGGGGGAACACTGAAGCTTTCTTT
>TRBJ2-5|.|TRBV27|.
CASSSPQQDQETQYF
TGTGCCAGCAGTTCCCCGCAACAGGACCAAGAGACCCAGTACTTC
>TRBJ1-2|.|TRBV27|.
CASSLAQRKTYTF
TGTGCCAGCAGTTTGGCACAGAGAAAAACCTACACCTTC
>TRBJ1-6|.|TRBV5-6|.
CASSRGQGVDF
TGTGCCAGCAGCAGGGGACAAGGTGTCGACTTT
>TRBJ2-7|.|TRBV14|TRBD2
CASSPQQAGVGHEQYF
TGTGCCAGCAGCCCCCAGCAAGCGGGAGTGGGCCACGAGCAGTACTTC
>TRBJ2-7|.|TRBV28|TRBD2
CASRIRDYGQYF
TGTGCCAGCCGGATCAGGGACTACGGGCAGTACTTC
>TRBJ2-2|.|TRBV29-1|TRBD1
CSGGQGHGELFF
TGCAGCGGGGGACAGGGGCACGGGGAGCTGTTTTTT
>TRBJ2-4|.|TRBV7-2|TRBD2
CASSLLPAGGGDIQYF
TGTGCCAGCAGCTTACTCCCAGCGGGGGGTGGGGACATTCAGTACTTC
>TRBJ1-2|.|TRBV24-1|TRBD1
CATSDAGQAAGYTF
TGTGCCACCAGTGATGCGGGACAGGCTGCCGGCTACACCTTC
>TRBJ2-5|.|TRBV18|.
CASSPTTGTQETQYF
TGTGCCAGCTCTCCTACCACAGGAACCCAAGAGACCCAGTACTTC
>TRBJ1-4|.|TRBV9|.
CASRPDSGGIQLFF
TGTGCCAGCAGACCAGATAGTGGAGGAATTCAACTGTTTTTT
>TRBJ1-2|.|TRBV3-1/TRBV3-2|.
CASSQDLETQGYTF
TGTGCCAGCAGCCAAGATCTTGAGACTCAGGGCTACACCTTC
>TRBJ2-6|.|TRBV5-1|.
CASSLVGSGANVLTF
TGCGCCAGCAGCTTGGTCGGTTCTGGGGCCAACGTCCTGACTTTC
>TRBJ2-7|.|TRBV3-1/TRBV3-2|TRBD1
CASSQEIAGTGDSYEQYF
TGTGCCAGCAGCCAAGAAATCGCCGGGACAGGGGACTCCTACGAGCAGTACTTC
>TRBJ2-5|.|TRBV7-9|.
CASSLVGGGQETQYF
TGTGCCAGCAGCTTAGTGGGCGGAGGCCAAGAGACCCAGTACTTC
>TRBJ2-5|.|TRBV19|.
CASSPTPNPEETQYF
TGTGCCAGTAGCCCCACACCGAATCCTGAAGAGACCCAGTACTTC
>TRBJ1-5|.|TRBV19|.
CASSNRGGNQPQHF
TGTGCCAGTAGTAATCGTGGCGGGAATCAGCCCCAGCATTTT
>TRBJ2-7|once|TRBV2|.
CASSENSYEQYF
TGTGCCAGCAGTGAAAACAGCTACGAGCAGTACTTC
>TRBJ1-4|.|TRBV28|.
CASSRAPTNEKLFF
TGTGCCAGCAGCCGAGCGCCAACTAATGAAAAACTGTTTTTT